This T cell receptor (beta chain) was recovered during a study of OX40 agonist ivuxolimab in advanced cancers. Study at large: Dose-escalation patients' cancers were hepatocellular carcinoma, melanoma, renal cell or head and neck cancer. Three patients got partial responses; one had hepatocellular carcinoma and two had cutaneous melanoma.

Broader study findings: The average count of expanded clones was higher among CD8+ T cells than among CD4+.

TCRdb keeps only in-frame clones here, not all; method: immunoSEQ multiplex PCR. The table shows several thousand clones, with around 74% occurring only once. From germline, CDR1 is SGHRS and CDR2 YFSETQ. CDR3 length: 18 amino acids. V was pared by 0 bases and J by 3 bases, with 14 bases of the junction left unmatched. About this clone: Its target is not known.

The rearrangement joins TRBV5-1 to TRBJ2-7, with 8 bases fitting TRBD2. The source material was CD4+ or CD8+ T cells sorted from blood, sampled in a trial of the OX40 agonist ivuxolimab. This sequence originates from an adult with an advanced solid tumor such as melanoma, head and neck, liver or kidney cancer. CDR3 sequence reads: CASSLVGGRAGGGYEQYF. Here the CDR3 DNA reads TGCGCCAGCAGCTTGGTGGGGGGCCGGGCGGGAGGTGGCTACGAGCAGTACTTC.